Listed below are T cell receptor beta chains from one sample, sequenced in a study of identical twins. In TCRdb, the 5' RACE reads were re-called with MiXCR into one record per CDR3 protein. Here the sample spans roughly 1,500,000 distinct CDR3 sequences, 32% being singletons. Sequencing was done on a sample of cord blood. All receptors come from a newborn girl in good health. The CDR3 runs from the conserved cysteine through the conserved F or W. D genes are given only for firm matches. A row's size may be missing; if present it is once, few, many or a size class.

D	size	V	J	DNA	CDR3
NA	few	TRBV4-1	TRBJ1-1	TGCGCCAGCAGCCAGACAAATTTAGGGCTTGAAGCTTTCTTT	CASSQTNLGLEAFF
NA	once	TRBV5-1	TRBJ1-5	TGCGCCAGCAGCTTGGTTGTCGGGATCCAGCCCCAGCATTTT	CASSLVVGIQPQHF
TRBD1	once	TRBV20-1	TRBJ1-5	TGCAGTGCTATAGATTGGGCCGACAGGGGAAATCAGCCCCAGCATTTT	CSAIDWADRGNQPQHF
TRBD2	NA	TRBV5-1	TRBJ2-1	TGCGCCAGCAGCTTTCTTAGCGGGGGGGCCTTAAATGAGCAGTTCTTC	CASSFLSGGALNEQFF
TRBD2	NA	TRBV3-1	TRBJ2-3	TGTGCCAGCAGCCCCACTTTTCTAGCGGGAGGATTGGATACGCAGTATTTT	CASSPTFLAGGLDTQYF
NA	few	TRBV28	TRBJ2-7	TGTGCCAGCAGTTCTTGGGTCCTCTCCTACGAGCAGTACTTC	CASSSWVLSYEQYF
TRBD2	NA	TRBV7-9	TRBJ2-7	TGTGCCAGCAGCTTAGGTGGTAGCGGGGATCTCCTAACGTACGAGCAGTACTTC	CASSLGGSGDLLTYEQYF
NA	NA	TRBV7-9	TRBJ1-2	TGTGCCAGCAGCGCCTTCAAGGAGCTATACTATGGCTACACCTTC	CASSAFKELYYGYTF
TRBD1	NA	TRBV10-3	TRBJ2-3	TGTGCCATCAGTGGGACAGGGGGGAGGACAGATACGCAGTATTTT	CAISGTGGRTDTQYF
NA	few	TRBV12-3/TRBV12-4	TRBJ2-5	TGTGCCAGCAGTTTAGCGGGAGTGCATACGAAGCAGTACTTC	CASSLAGVHTKQYF
NA	NA	TRBV6-1	TRBJ2-1	TGTGCCAGCGCCTTATCCGACCCGTGGAGCTCCTACAATGAGCAGTTCTTC	CASALSDPWSSYNEQFF
NA	few	TRBV5-1	TRBJ2-5	TGCGCCAGCAGCTTGGTCGGCGGGTCTCGAGAGACCCAGTACTTC	CASSLVGGSRETQYF
TRBD2	NA	TRBV3-1	TRBJ2-1	TGTGCCAGCAGCCAAGGACTAGCGGGAGGACAAGGGACCCAGTTCTTC	CASSQGLAGGQGTQFF
TRBD2	few	TRBV5-1	TRBJ2-7	TGCGCCAGCAGCCGGGGGACTAGCGGGATTATGTCCTACGAGCAGTACTTC	CASSRGTSGIMSYEQYF
NA	many	TRBV12-3/TRBV12-4	TRBJ2-3	TGTGCCAGCACACCGCGGACCGTTACAGATACGCAGTATTTT	CASTPRTVTDTQYF
NA	few	TRBV20-1	TRBJ2-1	TGCAGTGCTAGCTTTACTACGTACGACGATGAGCAGTTCTTC	CSASFTTYDDEQFF
NA	NA	TRBV18	TRBJ2-3	TGTGCCAGCTCACCACCGTCGGATGCGCAGTATTTT	CASSPPSDAQYF
TRBD2	few	TRBV7-2	TRBJ2-1	TGTGCCAGCAGCTTAGACCAGACTAGCGGCAATGAGCAGTTCTTC	CASSLDQTSGNEQFF
NA	once	TRBV11-2	TRBJ2-2	TGTGCCAGCAGCTTCTCAAAGAACACCGGGGAGCTGTTTTTT	CASSFSKNTGELFF
NA	many	TRBV20-1	TRBJ2-3	TGCAGTGTTCGTTTCGGTCCAGATACGCAGTATTTT	CSVRFGPDTQYF
NA	NA	TRBV20-1	TRBJ1-4	TGCAGTGTTCATGAGACTAATGAAAAACTGTTTTTT	CSVHETNEKLFF
TRBD1	many	TRBV19	TRBJ1-2	TGTGCCACCAAGGCCTCGGGACAGGGGGAATATGGCTACACCTTC	CATKASGQGEYGYTF
TRBD1	NA	TRBV20-1	TRBJ2-7	TGCAGTGCTAGAGATCCATACAACAGGGGTGGGGTGTACTTC	CSARDPYNRGGVYF
NA	few	TRBV7-2	TRBJ1-5	TGTGCCAGCACCCATAGGGTCGGCAATCAGCCCCAGCATTTT	CASTHRVGNQPQHF
TRBD2	few	TRBV12-3/TRBV12-4	TRBJ2-7	TGTGCCAGCAGGCTAACTAGCGGGGGGACATACGAGCAGTACTTC	CASRLTSGGTYEQYF